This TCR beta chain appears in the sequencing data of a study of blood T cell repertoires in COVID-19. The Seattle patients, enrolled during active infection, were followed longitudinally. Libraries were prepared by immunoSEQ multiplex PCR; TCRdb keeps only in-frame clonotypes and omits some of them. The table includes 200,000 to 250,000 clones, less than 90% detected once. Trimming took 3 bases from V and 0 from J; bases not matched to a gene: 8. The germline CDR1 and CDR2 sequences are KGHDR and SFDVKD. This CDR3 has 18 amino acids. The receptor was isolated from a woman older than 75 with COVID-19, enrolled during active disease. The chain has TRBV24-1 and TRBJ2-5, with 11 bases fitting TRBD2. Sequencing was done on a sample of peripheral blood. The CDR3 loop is CATSDPSGGPTYQETQYF. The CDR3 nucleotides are TGTGCCACCAGTGATCCTAGCGGGGGGCCCACGTACCAAGAGACCCAGTACTTC.